These T cell receptor beta chains were read from a single sample in a study of cytomegalovirus exposure and HLA in healthy donors. Assay used: immunoSEQ multiplex PCR; TCRdb lists only in-frame clones, some missing. The sample contains approximately 84,000 clones, around 80% of which appear only once. The sample consisted of PBMCs. All receptors derive from a male donor in good health and CMV-seropositive. Both conserved end residues are part of each CDR3. Fields, in order: D gene, J gene, clone size, V gene, CDR3 DNA, CDR3 protein. D genes are given only for firm matches. Size is omitted from some rows. Given values are once, few, many or a class for expanded clones.

TRBD1 | TRBJ1-3 | NA | TRBV7-8 | TGTGCCAGCAGCTCCGGACAGGGGAACACCATATATTTT | CASSSGQGNTIYF
NA | TRBJ2-7 | NA | TRBV29-1 | TGCAGCGTTGAGGGGCCCACGTCCTACGAGCAGTACTTC | CSVEGPTSYEQYF
NA | TRBJ2-7 | NA | TRBV4-2 | TGTGCCAGCAGCCAAGAACAGTACTACGAGCAGTACTTC | CASSQEQYYEQYF
TRBD1 | TRBJ1-1 | NA | TRBV15 | TGTGCCACCAGCAGGGGACAGGTCGGTACCGAAGCTTTCTTT | CATSRGQVGTEAFF
TRBD2 | TRBJ2-7 | NA | TRBV18 | TGTGCCAGCTCACCGCGCGGTGCTAGCGGGGCCTACGAGCAGTACTTC | CASSPRGASGAYEQYF
NA | TRBJ2-6 | NA | TRBV28 | TGTGCCAGCAGTTTGGCGGTCCTTAGCTCTGGGGCCAACGTCCTGACTTTC | CASSLAVLSSGANVLTF
TRBD1 | TRBJ2-5 | NA | TRBV4-3 | TGCGCCAGCAGCCGAGAAGCCCCGGGACAGGGGGCCGGGGAGACCCAGTACTTC | CASSREAPGQGAGETQYF
NA | TRBJ2-3 | NA | TRBV7-3 | TGTGCCAGCAGCTTAACCCAAAGTGAGGCAGATACGCAGTATTTT | CASSLTQSEADTQYF
TRBD2 | TRBJ2-1 | NA | TRBV19 | TGTGCCAGTAGCGAGTCTAGCGGAGCCTCCTACAATGAGCAGTTCTTC | CASSESSGASYNEQFF
TRBD1 | TRBJ1-2 | NA | TRBV6-1 | TGTGCCAGCAGTGAAAGGGACAGGGGCTATGGCTACACCTTC | CASSERDRGYGYTF
NA | TRBJ2-7 | NA | TRBV23-1 | TGCGCCAGCAGTCAACGCCTACCCATAGCCTACGAGCAGTACTTC | CASSQRLPIAYEQYF
TRBD1 | TRBJ2-1 | NA | TRBV14 | TGTGCCAGCAGCCAGGACAGGGGAAATGAGCAGTTCTTC | CASSQDRGNEQFF
TRBD2 | TRBJ2-1 | NA | TRBV4-1 | TGCGCCAGCAGCCAAGTTGAACTAGCGGGAAAATACAATGAGCAGTTCTTC | CASSQVELAGKYNEQFF
NA | TRBJ2-4 | NA | TRBV28 | TGTGCCAGCCTCCCCACAGGGACCAAAAACATTCAGTACTTC | CASLPTGTKNIQYF
NA | TRBJ2-4 | NA | TRBV4-1 | TGCGCCAGCAGCCAAGATAGGGAGGACGGGAGTGCAGGGAAAAACATTCAGTACTTC | CASSQDREDGSAGKNIQYF
TRBD2 | TRBJ2-3 | NA | TRBV4-1 | TGCGCCAGCAGCCAGGCCTTAGCGGGGGCAGATACGCAGTATTTT | CASSQALAGADTQYF
TRBD1 | TRBJ2-6 | NA | TRBV2 | TGTGCCAGCAGTTATAAACGACAGGGGATGAGCTCTGGGGCCAACGTCCTGACTTTC | CASSYKRQGMSSGANVLTF
NA | TRBJ1-1 | few | TRBV5-6 | TGTGCCAGCAGCCCCGTCGGGGCAGGGGCTGATAACACTGAAGCTTTCTTT | CASSPVGAGADNTEAFF
TRBD2 | TRBJ2-7 | NA | TRBV7-3 | TGTTCCAGCAGCTCCACTAGCGGGAGAATCTACGAGCAGTACTTC | CSSSSTSGRIYEQYF
TRBD2 | TRBJ2-7 | NA | TRBV28 | TGTGCCACACTTCCTAGGTCTAGCGGGAGGTACGAGCAGTACTTC | CATLPRSSGRYEQYF
TRBD2 | TRBJ2-4 | NA | TRBV4-2 | TGTGCCAGCAGCCAGGGTACTAGCGGGACGGTCCTAGCCAAAAACATTCAGTACTTC | CASSQGTSGTVLAKNIQYF
NA | TRBJ2-1 | NA | TRBV7-8 | TGTGCCAGCAGCTTATCTCAGTCCCCAGGATCGGCGCAGTTCTTC | CASSLSQSPGSAQFF
TRBD2 | TRBJ2-1 | NA | TRBV15 | TGTGCCACCAGCAGAAGATCGCTAGCGGGAGGGCTTTATAATGAGCAGTTCTTC | CATSRRSLAGGLYNEQFF
TRBD2 | TRBJ2-5 | NA | TRBV27 | TGTGCCAGCAGTTCCCGTAGCGGGTGGGGGGAGACCCAGTACTTC | CASSSRSGWGETQYF
NA | TRBJ1-3 | NA | TRBV4-1 | TGCGCCAGCAGCCCGTACCCCCCGTTGGGAGAGCCACCTGGAAACACCATATATTTT | CASSPYPPLGEPPGNTIYF
TRBD2 | TRBJ2-1 | once | TRBV7-3 | TGTGCCAGCAGCTCGGGACTAGCGGGAGTAGTCGATGAGCAGTTCTTC | CASSSGLAGVVDEQFF
TRBD1 | TRBJ2-7 | NA | TRBV28 | TGTGCCAGCAGTGGCGAGGACAGGGGCTCCTACGAGCAGTACTTC | CASSGEDRGSYEQYF
TRBD1 | TRBJ1-1 | NA | TRBV7-2 | TGTGCCAGCAGCGTTAACAGGGGGGAAACTGAAGCTTTCTTT | CASSVNRGETEAFF
TRBD1 | TRBJ1-1 | NA | TRBV19 | TGTGCCAGTAGTACCTCCCCGGACAGGGGGGGTACTGAAGCTTTCTTT | CASSTSPDRGGTEAFF
NA | TRBJ1-2 | NA | TRBV2 | TGTGCCAGCAGCAAGGACGGGGACTATGGCTACACCTTC | CASSKDGDYGYTF
TRBD2 | TRBJ2-3 | NA | TRBV5-4 | TGTGCCAGCAGCCCCGGCAGTTGGGGGGGGAATACGCAGTATTTT | CASSPGSWGGNTQYF
NA | TRBJ2-1 | once | TRBV29-1 | TGCAGCGTCCTATGGACTTCCTGGGAGAGTGAGCAGTTCTTC | CSVLWTSWESEQFF
TRBD1 | TRBJ1-2 | NA | TRBV19 | TGTGCCAGTAGTCCACAGACAGGGGGCTTCTATGGCTACACCTTC | CASSPQTGGFYGYTF
NA | TRBJ2-1 | NA | TRBV18 | TGTGCCAGCTCACCACGGGCTCAGGGACTTACCCAACAAACCAATGAGCAGTTCTTC | CASSPRAQGLTQQTNEQFF
TRBD1 | TRBJ1-5 | NA | TRBV19 | TGTGCCAGTAGAGTCTCCCGGGACAGGGGACAGCCCCAGCATTTT | CASRVSRDRGQPQHF
TRBD1 | TRBJ2-3 | NA | TRBV5-1 | TGCGCCAGCAGCACCGGGACAGGTGGTACAGATACGCAGTATTTT | CASSTGTGGTDTQYF
TRBD2 | TRBJ2-7 | NA | TRBV6-5 | TGTGCCAGCAGTTTGACTAGCCCACCCTACGAGCAGTACTTC | CASSLTSPPYEQYF
TRBD2 | TRBJ2-2 | NA | TRBV27 | TGTGCCAGCAGTTTACTAGCGGGAGTTTCCGGGGAGCTGTTTTTT | CASSLLAGVSGELFF
TRBD1 | TRBJ1-5 | NA | TRBV2 | TGTGCCAGCAGTGAGACTATGATACAGGGGGCTTCAGGTCAGCCCCAGCATTTT | CASSETMIQGASGQPQHF
NA | TRBJ1-5 | NA | TRBV5-1 | TGCGCCAGCAGCTTGGACGGGGATAGCAATCAGCCCCAGCATTTT | CASSLDGDSNQPQHF
TRBD2 | TRBJ2-3 | NA | TRBV2 | TGTGCCAGCAGTCCGGGACTAGCGGAAAACACAGATACGCAGTATTTT | CASSPGLAENTDTQYF
TRBD1 | TRBJ1-2 | once | TRBV5-1 | TGCGCCAGCAGCTTGGGGACAGGGGCGAATTTACATGGCTACACCTTC | CASSLGTGANLHGYTF
NA | TRBJ2-3 | NA | TRBV7-6 | TGTGCCAGCAGCTTCGGTTCAGATACGCAGTATTTT | CASSFGSDTQYF
TRBD1 | TRBJ1-5 | NA | TRBV5-8 | TGTGCCAGCCCCAAATCCGGGACAGGTGACAATCAGCCCCAGCATTTT | CASPKSGTGDNQPQHF
NA | TRBJ2-2 | NA | TRBV6-1 | TGTGCCAGTACGATATACTCGAACACCGGGGAGCTGTTTTTT | CASTIYSNTGELFF
TRBD1 | TRBJ2-7 | once | TRBV11-2 | TGTGCCAGCAGCTTAGCAGGCATACAGGGGGGCTACGAGCAGTACTTC | CASSLAGIQGGYEQYF
NA | TRBJ1-2 | NA | TRBV28 | TGTGCCAGCAGTTTAGTGACGGTCGGGAACTATGGCTACACCTTC | CASSLVTVGNYGYTF
NA | TRBJ1-3 | NA | TRBV4-1 | TGCGCCAGCAGCCCGAGGACAGCTGGAAACACCATATATTTT | CASSPRTAGNTIYF